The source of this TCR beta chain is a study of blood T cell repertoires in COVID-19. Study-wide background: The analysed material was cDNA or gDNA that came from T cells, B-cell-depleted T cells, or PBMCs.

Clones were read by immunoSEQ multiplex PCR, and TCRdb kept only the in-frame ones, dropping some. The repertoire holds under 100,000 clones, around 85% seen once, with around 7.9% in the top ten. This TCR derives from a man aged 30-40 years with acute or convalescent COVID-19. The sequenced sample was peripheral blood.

The CDR3 is CASSKSSGFGTDTQYF. CDR3 DNA sequence: TGTGCCAGCAGCAAGAGCTCCGGGTTCGGCACAGATACGCAGTATTTT. J is TRBJ2-3 and V is TRBV11-3; D uncertain. V shed 5 bases and J shed 1 base, with 16 bases lying between them. Germline V CDR1 and CDR2: SGHNT, YENEEA. The CDR3 covers 16 residues.